The 21 T cell receptor beta chains listed next were all sequenced from one sample in a study of somatic mutations in cytotoxic T cells in rheumatoid arthritis. Assay: immunoSEQ multiplex PCR; the TCRdb copy retains only in-frame clones and omits some. The repertoire consists of about 18,000 clones, with 60% to 85% occurring once and the leading ten covering roughly 28%. Input material: CD8+ T cells sorted from blood. The receptors originated from an adult with rheumatoid arthritis.

The chain joins TRBV9 to TRBJ2-7; TRBD2 might be the D (7 bases). The CDR3 spans 13 residues. Trimming removed 0 bases from V and 6 bases from J, with 10 bases in between. Per the germline V gene, CDR1 is SGDLS and CDR2 is YYNGEE. The CDR3 reads CASSVGGGPEQYF. In nucleotides, the CDR3 is TGTGCCAGCAGCGTAGGGGGGGGCCCCGAGCAGTACTTC.

V and J are TRBV6-1 and TRBJ2-6; 7 bases map to TRBD1. The germline gives CDR1 MNHNS, CDR2 SASEGT. Losses at the gene ends were 3 bases for V and 5 bases for J; bases not matched to a gene: 13. The CDR3 totals 18 residues. The CDR3 reads CASSEGPTGPIWANVLTF. The DNA of the CDR3 is TGTGCCAGCAGTGAGGGTCCGACAGGGCCTATCTGGGCCAACGTCCTGACTTTC.

This chain links TRBV5-1 with TRBJ1-1; a weak D match, TRBD1 (5 bases). CDR1 is SGHRS and CDR2 is YFSETQ in the germline V gene. This CDR3 spans 14 amino acids. V was pared by 6 bases and J by 1 base, with 13 bases between. The chain's CDR3 is CASTPRGRNTEAFF. The CDR3 DNA sequence: TGCGCCAGCACCCCTCGGGGCCGGAACACTGAAGCTTTCTTT. The full variable domain, its missing parts supplied by reference TRBV5-1 and TRBJ1-1, is KAGVTQTPRYLIKTRGQQVTLSCSPISGHRSVSWYQQTPGQGLQFLFEYFSETQRNKGNFPGRFSGRQFSNSRSEMNVSTLELGDSALYLCASTPRGRNTEAFFGQGTRLTVV.

This clone has only a few counts. The V gene is TRBV29-1, the J gene TRBJ1-1; no clear D gene. CDR1 is SQVTM, CDR2 ANQGSEA, per germline. V lost 3 bases and J 7 bases, leaving 9 bases between the germline ends. CDR3 length: 11 residues. The CDR3 reads CSVDSDVEAFF. The CDR3 DNA reads TGCAGCGTTGATTCGGACGTTGAAGCTTTCTTT.

The chain combines TRBV28 with TRBJ2-2; no firm D call. There are 14 residues in the CDR3. Trimming cost V 2 bases and J 0 bases, with 4 bases left between them. Germline V gene data show CDR1 as MDHEN and CDR2 as SYDVKM. CDR3 DNA: TGTGCCAGCAGTTTACTACCGAACACCGGGGAGCTGTTTTTT. Residues: CASSLLPNTGELFF.

The chain recombines TRBV19 with TRBJ2-1, with 7 bases that match TRBD2. This CDR3 has 14 residues. CDR1 is LNHDA, CDR2 SQIVND, per germline (reference sequence). J was trimmed by 7 bases and V by 5 bases; bases with no gene match: 8. DNA of the CDR3: TGTGCCAGTAGTCTCATTGGGGGAGGGAATGAGCAGTTCTTC. This encodes CASSLIGGGNEQFF.

The chain is built from TRBV6-5 and TRBJ1-1, with D possibly TRBD1 on 5 matching bases. This CDR3 region has 16 residues. Trimming took 2 bases from V and 7 from J, leaving 20 bases between them. Germline CDR1 is MNHEY and CDR2 is SVGAGI. In DNA, the CDR3 is TGTGCCAGCAGTTACAGAGTCCCGGGACGGGAGCTTGAAGCTTTCTTT. As protein: CASSYRVPGRELEAFF.

This sequence joins TRBV2 and TRBJ2-2; maybe TRBD2 (5 bases). The V gene lost 11 bases and the J gene lost 3 bases, with 13 bases spanning the gap. CDR3 length: 13 residues. Per the germline V gene, CDR1 is SNHLY and CDR2 is FYNNEI. CDR3 in DNA: TGTGCCTCGGCGGGTAGTGACACCGGGGAGCTGTTTTTT. Its translation: CASAGSDTGELFF.

This chain connects TRBV25-1 to TRBJ1-1; D call uncertain. Trimming shortened V by 8 bases and J by 2 bases, and 9 bases separated the two germline ends. The germline CDR1 and CDR2 sequences are MGHDK and SYGVNS. The CDR3 consists of 12 residues. CDR3 protein: CASGRSNTEAFF. DNA of the CDR3: TGTGCCAGCGGACGCTCCAACACTGAAGCTTTCTTT. Combining the CDR3 with reference TRBV25-1 and TRBJ1-1 gives the whole variable domain EADIYQTPRYLVIGTGKKITLECSQTMGHDKMYWYQQDPGMELHLIHYSYGVNSTEKGDLSSESTVSRIRTEHFPLTLESARPSHTSQYLCASGRSNTEAFFGQGTRLTVV.

The chain is built from TRBV11-2 and TRBJ2-1, with D maybe TRBD1 (5 bases). V was trimmed by 4 bases and J by 8 bases, leaving 15 bases between them. Germline V lookup: CDR1 SGHAT, CDR2 FQNNGV. CDR3 size: 14 residues. Here the CDR3 DNA reads TGTGCCAGCAGCTACCAAGGGGCCCCTGATGAGCAGTTCTTC. Its protein product is CASSYQGAPDEQFF.

V is TRBV25-1 and J is TRBJ1-4; D is uncertain. V was trimmed by 5 bases and J by 1 base, leaving 5 bases between them. Germline V lookup: CDR1 MGHDK, CDR2 SYGVNS. The CDR3 covers 13 residues. CDR3 protein: CASSPGTNEKLFF. In DNA, the CDR3 is TGTGCCAGCAGTCCCGGAACTAATGAAAAACTGTTTTTT.

The rearrangement links TRBV5-8 to TRBJ2-5; 14 bases fit TRBD2. The CDR3 length is 17 residues. V was pared by 4 bases and J by 3 bases, with 8 bases of the junction left unmatched. Germline V gene lookup returns CDR1 SGHTS and CDR2 YDEGEE. The CDR3 DNA reads TGTGCCAGCAGCCCGGGACAGGGACTAGCGGGAGAAGAGACCCAGTACTTC. Its protein is CASSPGQGLAGEETQYF.

The gene calls are TRBV27 and TRBJ2-2, with 7 positions matching TRBD2. The CDR3 consists of 14 residues. Germline lookup yields CDR1 MNHEY and CDR2 SMNVEV (reference sequence). V was pared by 5 bases and J by 7 bases, with 7 bases of the junction left unmatched. The CDR3, as DNA: TGTGCCAGCAGTCTAGCGGCTCCGGGCGGGGAGCTGTTTTTT. Protein product: CASSLAAPGGELFF.

The chain uses TRBV9 and TRBJ1-1, with TRBD1 as a possible D gene (6 bases). Trimming took off 2 bases at V and 1 base at J, with 9 bases between the two ends. This CDR3 spans 14 amino acids. Per germline, CDR1 SGDLS and CDR2 YYNGEE. The CDR3: CASSVWTENTEAFF. CDR3 in DNA: TGTGCCAGCAGCGTCTGGACAGAGAACACTGAAGCTTTCTTT.

Only one count was recorded for this clone. This chain uses TRBV19 with TRBJ2-4; a weak D match, TRBD2 (6 bases). Per germline, CDR1 LNHDA and CDR2 SQIVND (reference sequence). This CDR3 spans 18 amino acids. Trimming took 3 bases from V and 0 from J, leaving 18 bases between them. For the CDR3, the DNA is TGTGCCAGTAGTATTGAGGTAGGAGGGACCCTAGCCAAAAACATTCAGTACTTC. Translating it yields CASSIEVGGTLAKNIQYF. The full variable domain, its missing parts supplied by reference TRBV19 and TRBJ2-4, is DGGITQSPKYLFRKEGQNVTLSCEQNLNHDAMYWYRQDPGQGLRLIYYSQIVNDFQKGDIAEGYSVSREKKESFPLTVTSAQKNPTAFYLCASSIEVGGTLAKNIQYFGAGTRLSVL.

This clone was counted a single time. This chain uses TRBV19 with TRBJ2-1; 12 positions match TRBD1. The junction had 13 bases not matched to a gene; V was cut back by 4 bases and J by 12 bases. The V gene's germline CDR1 is LNHDA and CDR2 SQIVND (reference sequence). The CDR3 has 16 residues. The CDR3 is CASSTTGQGAVRGQFF. CDR3 nucleotides: TGTGCCAGTAGTACCACGGGACAGGGGGCGGTCAGGGGGCAGTTCTTC. Full variable domain (outside the CDR3, taken from reference TRBV19 and TRBJ2-1): DGGITQSPKYLFRKEGQNVTLSCEQNLNHDAMYWYRQDPGQGLRLIYYSQIVNDFQKGDIAEGYSVSREKKESFPLTVTSAQKNPTAFYLCASSTTGQGAVRGQFFGPGTRLTVL.

The chain links TRBV11-2 to TRBJ2-3; D remains ambiguous. CDR3 length equals 12 residues. V was clipped by 0 bases and J by 10 bases, with 8 bases between them. Germline loops: CDR1 SGHAT, CDR2 FQNNGV. DNA of the CDR3: TGTGCCAGCAGCTTAGATGGCCGGGCGCAGTATTTT. Amino acids: CASSLDGRAQYF.

The chain has TRBV9 and TRBJ1-1; tentative D call: TRBD1 (6 bases). Germline values: CDR1 SGDLS, CDR2 YYNGEE. V lost 0 bases and J 7 bases, leaving 13 bases between the germline ends. The length of the CDR3 is 14 residues. DNA of the CDR3: TGTGCCAGCAGCGTAGAGGGGGGGGTTGATGAAGCTTTCTTT. It translates to CASSVEGGVDEAFF.

The chain couples TRBV19 to TRBJ2-7; D possibly corresponds to TRBD1 (5 bases). CDR3 length: 11 residues. Per germline, CDR1 LNHDA and CDR2 SQIVND (reference sequence). Trimming stripped 10 bases from V and 3 bases from J, with 10 bases between. The CDR3 reads CATRVGYEQYF. CDR3 bases: TGTGCCACCAGGGTTGGCTACGAGCAGTACTTC. The full variable domain, with the rest looked up from reference TRBV19 and TRBJ2-7, is DGGITQSPKYLFRKEGQNVTLSCEQNLNHDAMYWYRQDPGQGLRLIYYSQIVNDFQKGDIAEGYSVSREKKESFPLTVTSAQKNPTAFYLCATRVGYEQYFGPGTRLTVT.

The chain recombines TRBV20-1 with TRBJ2-7; D might be TRBD2 (6 bases). The CDR3 is 10 amino acids. Trimming stripped 6 bases from V and 13 bases from J, with 16 bases between. Germline-derived CDR1 and CDR2 are DFQATT and SNEGSKA (reference sequence). This chain's CDR3 is CSAISGTPYF. The CDR3 region has the DNA TGCAGTGCCATCTCCGGGACTCCCTACTTC.

The CDR3 nucleotides read TGTGCCTGGAGCGTAGACGGAGGAACAACTGAAGCTTTCTTT. This translates into CAWSVDGGTTEAFF. The rearrangement links TRBV30 to TRBJ1-1; D ambiguous. CDR1 and CDR2 (germline): GTSNPN, SVGIG (reference sequence). Trimming cost V 3 bases and J 5 bases, with 16 bases left between them. The length of the CDR3 is 14 residues.